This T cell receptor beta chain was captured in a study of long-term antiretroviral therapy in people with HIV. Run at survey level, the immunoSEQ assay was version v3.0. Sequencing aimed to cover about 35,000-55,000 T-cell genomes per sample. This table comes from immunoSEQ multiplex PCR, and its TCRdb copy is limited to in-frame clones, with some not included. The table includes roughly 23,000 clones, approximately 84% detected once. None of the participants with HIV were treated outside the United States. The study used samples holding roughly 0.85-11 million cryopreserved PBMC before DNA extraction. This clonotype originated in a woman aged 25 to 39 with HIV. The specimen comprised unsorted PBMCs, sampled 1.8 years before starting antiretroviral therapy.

The CDR3 coding sequence is TGCGCCAGCACCCCTGTCGTGGCCCCTGTTCCTACAGATACGCAGTATTTT. This gives the protein CASTPVVAPVPTDTQYF. The rearrangement joins TRBV5-1 to TRBJ2-3, with D unclear. This CDR3 contains 17 residues. Germline V lookup: CDR1 SGHRS, CDR2 YFSETQ. Trimming left V 6 bases short and J 3 bases short, with 23 bases between. Variable domain in full (rest from reference TRBV5-1 and TRBJ2-3): KAGVTQTPRYLIKTRGQQVTLSCSPISGHRSVSWYQQTPGQGLQFLFEYFSETQRNKGNFPGRFSGRQFSNSRSEMNVSTLELGDSALYLCASTPVVAPVPTDTQYFGPGTRLTVL.